This T cell receptor (beta chain) came from a study of cytomegalovirus exposure and HLA in healthy donors. Donors came from a validation cohort of over a hundred subjects, distinct from the first 666-subject cohort. Germline V gives CDR1 MNHEY, CDR2 SMNVEV (reference sequence). Trimming stripped 2 bases from V and 5 bases from J, with 7 bases between. CDR3 size: 13 residues. In the case of this clone: The antigen is not known.

Study observations and caveats: The CMV antigen specificity of a few CMV-associated chains was confirmed through in vitro analysis. High specificity and sensitivity for cytomegalovirus status were reported for the classifier. Most TCR sequences were seen very rarely across donors, but some public TCRs occurred in many.

Profiling relied on immunoSEQ multiplex PCR, and the TCRdb table lists in-frame clones only, not all of them. The table shows more than 95,000 clones, with 88% occurring only once. The chain employs TRBV27 and TRBJ2-1; D not resolved. The sequence was collected from a man younger than 30 in good health and CMV-seronegative. The specimen was PBMCs. The CDR3 DNA sequence: TGTGCCAGCAGTTTAGGAGTCAACAATGAGCAGTTCTTC. Its translation: CASSLGVNNEQFF.